This TCR beta chain comes out of a study of identifying expanded T cells in peripheral blood. Healthy donors had no documented immune events, such as infections, while sampled. General study results and limits: Differentially abundant clones: around 1.1 between replicates, 16.4 at roughly 2 weeks, less than 20 at four. Across healthy donors, higher total template counts meant significantly greater approximately 2-week count variance.

The count of this clone is one. The antigen remains unidentified. Generated by immunoSEQ multiplex PCR, the TCRdb table keeps only in-frame clones and is missing some. The sample lists roughly 100,000 clones, about nine tenths seen once, with 13% to 15% in the top ten. The clonotype comes from a person between 18 and 70 years old in good health. The sample taken for sequencing was blood.

CDR3 nucleotides: TGTGCCTGGAGTGTACTGGGAGAGACCCAGTACTTC. Translation gives CAWSVLGETQYF. The J gene is TRBJ2-5, the V gene TRBV30; D gene unclear. V was pared by 0 bases and J by 4 bases, with 6 bases between. The CDR3 is 12 amino acids. CDR1 GTSNPN and CDR2 SVGIG come from the germline V gene (reference sequence).